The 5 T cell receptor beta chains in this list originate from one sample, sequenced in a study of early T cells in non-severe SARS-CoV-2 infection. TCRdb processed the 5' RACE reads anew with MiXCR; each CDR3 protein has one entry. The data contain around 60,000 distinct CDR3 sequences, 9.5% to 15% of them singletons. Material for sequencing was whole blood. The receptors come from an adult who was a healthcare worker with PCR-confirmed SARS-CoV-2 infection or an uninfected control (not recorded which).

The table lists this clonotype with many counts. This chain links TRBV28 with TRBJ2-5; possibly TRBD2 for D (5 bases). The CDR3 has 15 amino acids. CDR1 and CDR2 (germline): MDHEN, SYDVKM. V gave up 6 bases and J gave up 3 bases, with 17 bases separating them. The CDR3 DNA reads TGTGCCAGCAGGGATTTTAGCGTGAGGGAAGAGACCCAGTACTTC. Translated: CASRDFSVREETQYF.

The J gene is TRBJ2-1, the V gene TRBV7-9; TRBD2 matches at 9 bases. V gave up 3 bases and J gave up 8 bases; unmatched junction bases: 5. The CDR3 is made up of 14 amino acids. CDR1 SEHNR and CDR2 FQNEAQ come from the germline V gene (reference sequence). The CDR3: CASSFRSGSYEQFF. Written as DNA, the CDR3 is TGTGCCAGCAGCTTTCGTAGCGGGAGCTATGAGCAGTTCTTC.

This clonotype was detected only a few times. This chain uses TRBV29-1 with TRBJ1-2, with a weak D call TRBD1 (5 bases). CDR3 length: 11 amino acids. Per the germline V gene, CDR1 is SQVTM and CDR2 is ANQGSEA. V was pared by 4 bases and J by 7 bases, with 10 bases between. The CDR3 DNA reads TGCAGCGTTGGGGGCGCCCTTGGCTACACCTTC. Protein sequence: CSVGGALGYTF.

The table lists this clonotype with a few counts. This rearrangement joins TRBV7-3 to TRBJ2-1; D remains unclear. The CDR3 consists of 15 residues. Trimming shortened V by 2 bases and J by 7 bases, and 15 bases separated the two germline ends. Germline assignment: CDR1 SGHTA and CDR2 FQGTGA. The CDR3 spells CASSLFVSVQNEQFF. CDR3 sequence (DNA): TGTGCCAGCAGCTTATTTGTGTCCGTCCAAAATGAGCAGTTCTTC.

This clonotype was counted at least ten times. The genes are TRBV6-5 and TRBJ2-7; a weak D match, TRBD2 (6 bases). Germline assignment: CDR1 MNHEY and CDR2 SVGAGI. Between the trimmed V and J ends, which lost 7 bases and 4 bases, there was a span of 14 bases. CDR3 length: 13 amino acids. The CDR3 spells CASTPRGGYEQYF. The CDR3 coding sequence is TGTGCCAGCACTCCACGGGGAGGTTACGAGCAGTACTTC.